This T cell receptor (beta chain) is from a study of blood T cell repertoires in COVID-19. Study overall: The samples span acute and convalescent COVID-19 from the United States, Italy and Spain. The cDNA or gDNA used as material had been derived from T cells, B-cell-depleted T cells, or PBMCs.

Under the authors' procedure: Reference gene primer amplification in the assay estimated nucleated cell counts. The protocol was immunoSEQ multiplex PCR, while the TCRdb copy is restricted to in-frame clones and leaves out a portion. The D gene and trimming were derived from the DNA, and the V and J assignments and clone size from that table. The sample contains under 150,000 clones, 70% to 90% of which appear only once. The CDR3 runs to 16 residues. The V gene's germline CDR1 is SGHTA and CDR2 FQGNSA. V lost 5 bases, J lost 5 bases, and 7 bases stayed unmatched. This TCR was recovered from a woman aged 50 to 60 with acute or convalescent COVID-19. The sequenced sample consisted of peripheral blood. V usage is TRBV7-2 and J usage is TRBJ2-5, with TRBD2 identical over 14 bases. CDR3 protein: CASSPVRLAGGETQYF. CDR3 DNA sequence: TGTGCCAGCAGCCCCGTTAGACTAGCGGGAGGGGAGACCCAGTACTTC.